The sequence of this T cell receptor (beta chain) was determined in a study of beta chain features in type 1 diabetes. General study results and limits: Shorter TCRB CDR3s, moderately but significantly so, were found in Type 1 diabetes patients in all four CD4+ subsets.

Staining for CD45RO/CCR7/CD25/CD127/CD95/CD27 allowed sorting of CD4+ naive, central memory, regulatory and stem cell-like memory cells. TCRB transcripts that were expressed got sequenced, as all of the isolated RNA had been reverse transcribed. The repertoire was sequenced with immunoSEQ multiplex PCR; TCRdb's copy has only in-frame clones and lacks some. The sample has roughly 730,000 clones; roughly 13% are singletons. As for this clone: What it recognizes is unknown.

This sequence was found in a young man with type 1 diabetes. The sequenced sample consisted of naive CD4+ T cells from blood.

CDR3 loop: CASSVASLGVEQYF. CDR3 bases: TGTGCCAGCAGCGTAGCTAGCCTGGGAGTTGAGCAGTATTTT. J is TRBJ2-3 and V is TRBV9; D is perhaps TRBD2 (5 bases). Trimming took off 0 bases at V and 11 bases at J, with 16 bases between the two ends. Looked up from germline, CDR1 is SGDLS and CDR2 is YYNGEE. This CDR3 is 14 amino acids long. The full variable domain, completed using reference TRBV9 and TRBJ2-3, is DSGVTQTPKHLITATGQRVTLRCSPRSGDLSVYWYQQSLDQGLQFLIQYYNGEERAKGNILERFSAQQFPDLHSELNLSSLELGDSALYFCASSVASLGVEQYFGPGTRLTVL.